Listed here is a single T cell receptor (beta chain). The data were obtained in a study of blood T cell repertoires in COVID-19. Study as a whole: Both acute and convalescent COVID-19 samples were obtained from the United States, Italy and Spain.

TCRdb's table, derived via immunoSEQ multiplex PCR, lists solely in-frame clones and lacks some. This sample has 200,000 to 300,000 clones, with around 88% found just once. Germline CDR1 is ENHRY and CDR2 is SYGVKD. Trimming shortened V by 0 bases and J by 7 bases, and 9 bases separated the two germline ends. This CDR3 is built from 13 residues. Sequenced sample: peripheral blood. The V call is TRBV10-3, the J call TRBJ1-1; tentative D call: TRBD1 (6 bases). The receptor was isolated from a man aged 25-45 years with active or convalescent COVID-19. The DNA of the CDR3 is TGTGCCATCAGTGAGTCGGGGGCAGGTGAAGCTTTCTTT. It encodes CAISESGAGEAFF.